The entry below describes one T cell receptor beta chain. This sample is part of a study of blood T cell repertoires in COVID-19. Turning to the study itself: T cells, B-cell-depleted T cells, or PBMCs provided the cDNA or gDNA that served as material.

This CDR3 contains 16 residues. Germline lookup yields CDR1 SEHNR and CDR2 FQNEAQ (reference sequence). J was trimmed by 2 bases and V by 1 base; bases with no gene match: 5. Using immunoSEQ multiplex PCR, the repertoire was profiled, and TCRdb retains in-frame clones only, with some absent. This sample carries around 260,000 clones, about nine tenths of them seen once, and the ten largest clones take around 3%. V and J are TRBV7-9 and TRBJ2-3; the match to TRBD1 covers 8 bases. Sequencing input: peripheral blood. This sequence was found in a woman in her twenties or thirties with active or convalescent COVID-19. DNA for the CDR3: TGTGCCAGCAGCTTAGAACAGGGGGGCCCCACAGATACGCAGTATTTT. It specifies CASSLEQGGPTDTQYF.